This T cell receptor beta chain was observed in a study of shared clonotypes between healthy human individuals. Study results and limitations: Researchers sampled only blood; tissue repertoires likely differ.

Positively selected for CCR7, the CD45RO-negative cells used as naive CD8 cells excluded terminally differentiated effector memory CD45RA+ cells. The table came from immunoSEQ multiplex PCR; TCRdb's copy has only in-frame clones and leaves some out. The repertoire has about 680,000 clones, roughly 94% of them found once; the top ten carry 24%. With 2 bases removed from V and 3 bases from J, the gap between germline ends came to 12 bases. This CDR3 contains 15 residues. Germline CDR1 is MNHNS and CDR2 is SASEGT. As to this clone: Its specificity is unknown.

The TCR comes from a man aged 30-40 years in good health. Sequencing was carried out using naive CD8+ T cells sorted from blood. This chain links TRBV6-1 with TRBJ2-3; D uncertain. CDR3 region: CASSEHSLGTDTQYF. CDR3 coding DNA: TGTGCCAGCAGTGAACACAGTCTGGGGACAGATACGCAGTATTTT.